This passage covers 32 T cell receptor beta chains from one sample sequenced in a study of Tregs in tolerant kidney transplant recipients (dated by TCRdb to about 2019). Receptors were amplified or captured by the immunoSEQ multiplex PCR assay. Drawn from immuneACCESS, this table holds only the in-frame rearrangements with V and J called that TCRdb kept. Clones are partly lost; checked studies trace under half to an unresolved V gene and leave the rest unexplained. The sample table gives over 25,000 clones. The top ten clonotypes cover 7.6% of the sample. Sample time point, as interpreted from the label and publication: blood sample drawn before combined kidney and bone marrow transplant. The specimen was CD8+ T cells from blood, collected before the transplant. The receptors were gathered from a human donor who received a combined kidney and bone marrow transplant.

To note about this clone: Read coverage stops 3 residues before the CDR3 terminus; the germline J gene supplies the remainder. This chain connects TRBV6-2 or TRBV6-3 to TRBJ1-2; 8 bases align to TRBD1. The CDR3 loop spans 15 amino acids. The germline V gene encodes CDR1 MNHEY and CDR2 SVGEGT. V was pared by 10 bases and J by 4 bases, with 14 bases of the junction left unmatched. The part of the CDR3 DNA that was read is TGTGCCACCAAGATGGGGACAGGAGCTCTCTATGGC. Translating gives CATKMGTGALYG. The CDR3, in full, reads CATKMGTGALYGYTF.

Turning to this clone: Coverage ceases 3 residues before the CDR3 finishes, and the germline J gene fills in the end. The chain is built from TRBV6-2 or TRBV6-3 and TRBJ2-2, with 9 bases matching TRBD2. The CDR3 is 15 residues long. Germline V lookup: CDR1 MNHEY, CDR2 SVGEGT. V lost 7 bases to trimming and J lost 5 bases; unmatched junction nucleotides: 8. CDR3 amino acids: CASNLSGRSTGELFF. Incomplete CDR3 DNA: TGTGCCAGCAATCTTAGCGGGAGAAGTACCGGGGAG.

CDR3: CSALLDSGTDTQYF. CDR3 DNA, as far as it was read: TGCAGTGCCCTCCTCGATAGCGGCACAGATACG. The chain is built from TRBV20-1 and TRBJ2-3; possibly TRBD2 for D (5 bases). The read is 3 residues too short to cover the CDR3 end, so that end is filled in from the germline J gene. Germline-derived CDR1 and CDR2 are DFQATT and SNEGSKA (reference sequence). The CDR3 spans 14 residues. V lost 6 bases and J 1 base, leaving 14 bases between the germline ends.

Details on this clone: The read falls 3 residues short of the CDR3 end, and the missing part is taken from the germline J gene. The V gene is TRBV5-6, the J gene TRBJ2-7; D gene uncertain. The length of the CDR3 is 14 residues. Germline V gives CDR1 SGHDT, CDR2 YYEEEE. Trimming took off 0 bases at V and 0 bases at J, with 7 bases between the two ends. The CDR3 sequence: CASSLVVRSYEQYF. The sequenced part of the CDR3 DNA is TGTGCCAGCAGCTTGGTTGTCCGCTCCTACGAG.

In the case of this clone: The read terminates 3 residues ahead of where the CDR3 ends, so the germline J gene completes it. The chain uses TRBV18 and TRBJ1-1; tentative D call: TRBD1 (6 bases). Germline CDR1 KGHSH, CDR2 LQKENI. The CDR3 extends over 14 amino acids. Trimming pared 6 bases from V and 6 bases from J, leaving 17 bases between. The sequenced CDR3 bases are TGTGCCAGCTCCGTGGGTCACAGGGTATCTGAA. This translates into CASSVGHRVSE. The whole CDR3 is CASSVGHRVSEAFF.

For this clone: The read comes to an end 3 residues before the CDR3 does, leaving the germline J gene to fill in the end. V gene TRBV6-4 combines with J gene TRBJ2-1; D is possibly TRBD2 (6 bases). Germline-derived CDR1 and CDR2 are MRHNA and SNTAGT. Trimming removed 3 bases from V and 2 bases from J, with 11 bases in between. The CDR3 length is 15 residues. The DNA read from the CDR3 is TGTGCCAGCAGTGAGTGGCGGGGAACCTACAATGAG. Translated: CASSEWRGTYNE. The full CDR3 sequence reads CASSEWRGTYNEQFF.

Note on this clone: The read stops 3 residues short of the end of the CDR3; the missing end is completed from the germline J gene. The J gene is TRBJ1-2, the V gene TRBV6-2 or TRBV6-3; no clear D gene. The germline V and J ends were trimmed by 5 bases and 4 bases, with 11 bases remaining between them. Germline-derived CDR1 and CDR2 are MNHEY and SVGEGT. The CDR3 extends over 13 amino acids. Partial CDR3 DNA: TGTGCCAGCAGTCAACAGAGATCCTATGGC. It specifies CASSQQRSYG. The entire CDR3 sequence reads CASSQQRSYGYTF.

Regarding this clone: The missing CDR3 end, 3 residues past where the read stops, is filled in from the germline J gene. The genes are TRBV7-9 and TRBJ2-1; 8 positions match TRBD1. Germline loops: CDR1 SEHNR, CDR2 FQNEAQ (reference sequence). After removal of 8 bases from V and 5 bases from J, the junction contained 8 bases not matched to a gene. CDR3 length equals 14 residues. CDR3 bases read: TGTGCCAGCGGCCCCCGGGACAGGAACAATGAG. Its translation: CASGPRDRNNE. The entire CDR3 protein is CASGPRDRNNEQFF. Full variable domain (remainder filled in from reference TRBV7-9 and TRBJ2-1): DTGVSQNPRHKITKRGQNVTFRCDPISEHNRLYWYRQTLGQGPEFLTYFQNEAQLEKSRLLSDRFSAERPKGSFSTLEIQRTEQGDSAMYLCASGPRDRNNEQFFGPGTRLTVL.

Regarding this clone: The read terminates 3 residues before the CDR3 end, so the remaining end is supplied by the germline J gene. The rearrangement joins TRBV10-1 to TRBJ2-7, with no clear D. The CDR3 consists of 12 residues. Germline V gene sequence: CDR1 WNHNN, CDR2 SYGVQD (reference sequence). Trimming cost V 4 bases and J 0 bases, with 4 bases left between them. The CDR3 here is CASSVSSYEQYF. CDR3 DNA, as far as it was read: TGCGCCAGCAGTGTCTCCTCCTACGAG.

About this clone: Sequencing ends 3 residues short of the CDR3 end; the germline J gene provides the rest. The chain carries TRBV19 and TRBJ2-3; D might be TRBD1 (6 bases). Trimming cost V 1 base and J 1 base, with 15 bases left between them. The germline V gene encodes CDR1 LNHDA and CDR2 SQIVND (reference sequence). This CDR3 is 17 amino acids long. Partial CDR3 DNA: TGTGCCAGTAGTATAGCCCAGGGGATGGGCCGCACAGATACG. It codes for CASSIAQGMGRTDT. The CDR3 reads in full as CASSIAQGMGRTDTQYF.

The CDR3 region is CSVEGQGVTEAFF. The sequenced part of the CDR3 DNA is TGCAGCGTTGAGGGACAGGGAGTCACTGAA. This chain joins TRBV29-1 and TRBJ1-1, with 9 bases that match TRBD1. The sequence runs out 3 residues before the end of the CDR3; the remainder is reconstructed from the germline J gene. Germline V CDR1 and CDR2: SQVTM, ANQGSEA. The CDR3 covers 13 residues. J lost 4 bases, V lost 3 bases, and 3 bases had no gene match.

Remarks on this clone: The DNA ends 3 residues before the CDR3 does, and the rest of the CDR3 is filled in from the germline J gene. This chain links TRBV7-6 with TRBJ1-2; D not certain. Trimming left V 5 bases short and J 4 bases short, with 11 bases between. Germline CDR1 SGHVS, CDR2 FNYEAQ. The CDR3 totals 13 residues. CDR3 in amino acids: CASSPRAGYGYTF. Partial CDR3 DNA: TGTGCCAGCAGCCCCCGGGCGGGCTATGGC. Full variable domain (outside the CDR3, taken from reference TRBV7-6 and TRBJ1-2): GAGVSQSPRYKVTKRGQDVALRCDPISGHVSLYWYRQALGQGPEFLTYFNYEAQQDKSGLPNDRFSAERPEGSISTLTIQRTEQRDSAMYRCASSPRAGYGYTFGSGTRLTVV.

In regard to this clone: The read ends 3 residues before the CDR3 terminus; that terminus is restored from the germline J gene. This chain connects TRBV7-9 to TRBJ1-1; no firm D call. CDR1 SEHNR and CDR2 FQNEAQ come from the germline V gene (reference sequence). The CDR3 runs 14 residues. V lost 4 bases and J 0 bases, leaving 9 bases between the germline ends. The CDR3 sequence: CASSWTTVNTEAFF. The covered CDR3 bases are TGTGCCAGCAGCTGGACTACCGTGAACACTGAA.

CDR3 region: CASSSEETQYF. CDR3 DNA (partial): TGTGCCAGCAGCTCGGAAGAGACC. This chain links TRBV11-2 with TRBJ2-5; D is unclear. Read sequence stops 3 residues before the CDR3 end, and the germline J gene provides the missing end. From germline, CDR1 is SGHAT and CDR2 FQNNGV. The germline V and J ends were trimmed by 4 bases and 3 bases, with 3 bases remaining between them. The CDR3 length is 11 residues.

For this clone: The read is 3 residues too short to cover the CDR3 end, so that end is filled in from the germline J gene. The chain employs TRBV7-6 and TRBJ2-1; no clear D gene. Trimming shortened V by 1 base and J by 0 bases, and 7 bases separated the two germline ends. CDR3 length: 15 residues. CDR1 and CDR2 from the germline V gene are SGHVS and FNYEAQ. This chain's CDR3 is CASSLEADSYNEQFF. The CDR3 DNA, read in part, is TGTGCCAGCAGCTTAGAGGCAGACTCCTACAATGAG.

The CDR3 loop reads CASRERRVSNQPQHF. The sequenced part of the CDR3 DNA is TGTGCCAGCAGGGAGCGGAGGGTGAGCAATCAGCCC. This chain links TRBV6-2 or TRBV6-3 with TRBJ1-5; D remains ambiguous. The read falls 3 residues short of the CDR3 end, and the missing part is taken from the germline J gene. The CDR3 covers 15 residues. Trimming left V 6 bases short and J 1 base short, with 13 bases between. Germline values: CDR1 MNHEY, CDR2 SVGEGT.

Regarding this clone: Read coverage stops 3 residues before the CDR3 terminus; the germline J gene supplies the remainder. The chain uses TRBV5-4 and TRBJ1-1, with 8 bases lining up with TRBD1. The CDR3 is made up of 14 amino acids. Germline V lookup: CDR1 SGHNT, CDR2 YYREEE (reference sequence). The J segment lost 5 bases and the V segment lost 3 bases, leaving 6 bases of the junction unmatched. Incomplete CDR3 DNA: TGTGCCAGCAGCTCGGACAGGGAGAAAACTGAA. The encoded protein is CASSSDREKTE. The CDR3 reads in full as CASSSDREKTEAFF.

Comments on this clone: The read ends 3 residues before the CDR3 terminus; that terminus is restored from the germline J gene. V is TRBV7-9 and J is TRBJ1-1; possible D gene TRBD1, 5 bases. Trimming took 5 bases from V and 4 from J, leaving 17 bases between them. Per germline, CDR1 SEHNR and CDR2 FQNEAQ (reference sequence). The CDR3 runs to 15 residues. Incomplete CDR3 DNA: TGTGCCAGCAGCAATCCCGAGGAGGGGTCCACTGAA. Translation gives CASSNPEEGSTE. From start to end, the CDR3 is CASSNPEEGSTEAFF. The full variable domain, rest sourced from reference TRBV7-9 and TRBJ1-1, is DTGVSQNPRHKITKRGQNVTFRCDPISEHNRLYWYRQTLGQGPEFLTYFQNEAQLEKSRLLSDRFSAERPKGSFSTLEIQRTEQGDSAMYLCASSNPEEGSTEAFFGQGTRLTVV.

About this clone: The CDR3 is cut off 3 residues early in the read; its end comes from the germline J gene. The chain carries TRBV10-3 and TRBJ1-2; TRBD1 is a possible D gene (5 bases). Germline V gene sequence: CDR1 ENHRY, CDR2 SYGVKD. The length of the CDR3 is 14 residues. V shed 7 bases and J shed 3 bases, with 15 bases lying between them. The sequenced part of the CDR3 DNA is TGTGCCATCATTAAGACAGAGATGTACTATGGC. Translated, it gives CAIIKTEMYYG. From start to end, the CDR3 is CAIIKTEMYYGYTF.

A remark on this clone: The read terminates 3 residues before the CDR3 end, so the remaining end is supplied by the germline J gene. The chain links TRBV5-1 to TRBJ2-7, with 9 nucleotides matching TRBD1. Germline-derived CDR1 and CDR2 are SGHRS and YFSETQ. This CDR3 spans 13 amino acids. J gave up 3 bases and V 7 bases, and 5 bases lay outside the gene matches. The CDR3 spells CASGTGTLYEQYF. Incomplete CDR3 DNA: TGCGCCAGCGGGACAGGGACACTCTACGAG.

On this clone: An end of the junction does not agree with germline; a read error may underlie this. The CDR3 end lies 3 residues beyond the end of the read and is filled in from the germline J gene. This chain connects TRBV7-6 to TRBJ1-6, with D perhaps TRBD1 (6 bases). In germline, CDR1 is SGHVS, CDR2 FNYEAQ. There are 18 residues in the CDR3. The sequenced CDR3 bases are TGTGCCCGCAGCTCCTCTAGCGGGGGGACACCCTATAATTCACCC. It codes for CARSSSSGGTPYNSP. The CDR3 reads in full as CARSSSSGGTPYNSPLHF.

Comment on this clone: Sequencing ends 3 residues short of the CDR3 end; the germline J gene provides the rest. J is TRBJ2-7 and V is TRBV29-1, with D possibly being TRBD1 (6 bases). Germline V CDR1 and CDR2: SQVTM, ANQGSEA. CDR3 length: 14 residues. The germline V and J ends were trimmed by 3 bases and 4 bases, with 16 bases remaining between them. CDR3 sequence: CSVEAGTQLYEQYF. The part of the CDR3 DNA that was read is TGCAGCGTTGAGGCCGGGACACAACTTTACGAG.

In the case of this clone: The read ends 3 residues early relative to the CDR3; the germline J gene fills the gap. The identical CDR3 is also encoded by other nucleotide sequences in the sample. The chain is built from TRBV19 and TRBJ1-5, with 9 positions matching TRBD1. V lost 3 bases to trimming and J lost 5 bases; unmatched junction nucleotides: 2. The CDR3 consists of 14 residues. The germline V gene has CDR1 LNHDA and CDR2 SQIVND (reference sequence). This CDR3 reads CASSMGQGYQPQHF. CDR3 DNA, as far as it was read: TGTGCCAGTAGTATGGGACAGGGTTATCAGCCC.

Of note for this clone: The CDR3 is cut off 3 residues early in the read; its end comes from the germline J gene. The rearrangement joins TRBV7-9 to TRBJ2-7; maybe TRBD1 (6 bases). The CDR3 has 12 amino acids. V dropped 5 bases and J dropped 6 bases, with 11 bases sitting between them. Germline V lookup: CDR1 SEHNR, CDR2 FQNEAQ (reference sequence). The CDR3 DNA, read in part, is TGTGCCAGCAGCGCGCAGGGGTCCGAG. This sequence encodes CASSAQGSE. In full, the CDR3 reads CASSAQGSEQYF. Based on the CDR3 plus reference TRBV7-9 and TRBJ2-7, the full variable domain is DTGVSQNPRHKITKRGQNVTFRCDPISEHNRLYWYRQTLGQGPEFLTYFQNEAQLEKSRLLSDRFSAERPKGSFSTLEIQRTEQGDSAMYLCASSAQGSEQYFGPGTRLTVT.

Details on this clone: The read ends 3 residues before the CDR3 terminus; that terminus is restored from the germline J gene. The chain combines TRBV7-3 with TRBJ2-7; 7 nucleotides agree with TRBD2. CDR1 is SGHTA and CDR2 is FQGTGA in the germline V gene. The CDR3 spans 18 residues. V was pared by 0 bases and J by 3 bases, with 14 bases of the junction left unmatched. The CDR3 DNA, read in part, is TGTGCCAGCAGCTTAACTCACCCCCTCGCGGGGGAACACTACGAG. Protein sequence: CASSLTHPLAGEHYE. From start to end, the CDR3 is CASSLTHPLAGEHYEQYF.

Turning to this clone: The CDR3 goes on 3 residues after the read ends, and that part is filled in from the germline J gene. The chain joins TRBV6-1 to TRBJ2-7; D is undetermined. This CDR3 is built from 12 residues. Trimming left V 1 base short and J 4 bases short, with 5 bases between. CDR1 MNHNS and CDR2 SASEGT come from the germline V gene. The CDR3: CASSEGAYEQYF. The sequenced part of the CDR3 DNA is TGTGCCAGCAGTGAAGGTGCGTACGAG.

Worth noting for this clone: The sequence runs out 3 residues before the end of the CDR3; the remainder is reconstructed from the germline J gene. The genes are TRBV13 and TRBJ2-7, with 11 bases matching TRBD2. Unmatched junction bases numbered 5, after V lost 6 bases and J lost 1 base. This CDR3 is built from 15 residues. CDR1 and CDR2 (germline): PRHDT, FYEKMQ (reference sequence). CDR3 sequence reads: CASSPGTSGSYEQYF. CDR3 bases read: TGTGCCAGCAGTCCTGGGACTAGCGGTTCCTACGAG.

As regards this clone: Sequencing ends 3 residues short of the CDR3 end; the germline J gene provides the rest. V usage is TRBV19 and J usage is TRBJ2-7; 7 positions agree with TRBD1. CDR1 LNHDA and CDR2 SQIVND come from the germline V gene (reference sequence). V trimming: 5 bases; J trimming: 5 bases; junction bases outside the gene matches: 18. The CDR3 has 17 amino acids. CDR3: CASSPSNLQGRRNEQYF. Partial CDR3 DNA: TGTGCCAGTAGTCCCTCAAACCTACAGGGGAGAAGAAACGAG.

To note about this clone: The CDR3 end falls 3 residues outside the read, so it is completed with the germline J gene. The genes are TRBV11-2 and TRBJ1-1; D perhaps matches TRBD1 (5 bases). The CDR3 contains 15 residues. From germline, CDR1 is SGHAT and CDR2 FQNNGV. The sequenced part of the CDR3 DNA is TGTGCCAGCAGCTTAGGGGAAGGGGTCATGGGAGAA. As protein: CASSLGEGVMGE. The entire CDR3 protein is CASSLGEGVMGEAFF.

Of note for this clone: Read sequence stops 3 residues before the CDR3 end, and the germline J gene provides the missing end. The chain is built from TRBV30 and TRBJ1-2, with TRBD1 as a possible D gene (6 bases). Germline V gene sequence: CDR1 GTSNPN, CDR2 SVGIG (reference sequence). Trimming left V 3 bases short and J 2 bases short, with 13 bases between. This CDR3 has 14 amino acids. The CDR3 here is CAWSRQVLNYGYTF. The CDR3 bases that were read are TGTGCCTGGAGCAGACAGGTCCTAAACTATGGC. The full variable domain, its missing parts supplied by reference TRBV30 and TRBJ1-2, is SQTIHQWPATLVQPVGSPLSLECTVEGTSNPNLYWYRQAAGRGLQLLFYSVGIGQISSEVPQNLSASRPQDRQFILSSKKLLLSDSGFYLCAWSRQVLNYGYTFGSGTRLTVV.

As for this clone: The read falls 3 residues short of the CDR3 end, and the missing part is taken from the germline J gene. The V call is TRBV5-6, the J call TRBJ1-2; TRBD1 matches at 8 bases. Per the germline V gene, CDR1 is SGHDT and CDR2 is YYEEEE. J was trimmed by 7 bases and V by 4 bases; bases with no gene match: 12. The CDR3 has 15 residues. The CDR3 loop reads CASSKRRAGGGGYTF. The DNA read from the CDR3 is TGTGCCAGCAGCAAAAGGCGGGCAGGGGGCGGTGGC.

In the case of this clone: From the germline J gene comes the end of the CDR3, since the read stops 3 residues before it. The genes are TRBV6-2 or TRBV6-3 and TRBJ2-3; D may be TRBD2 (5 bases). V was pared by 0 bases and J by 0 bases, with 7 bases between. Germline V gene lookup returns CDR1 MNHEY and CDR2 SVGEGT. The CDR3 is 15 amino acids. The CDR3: CASSYSAGSTDTQYF. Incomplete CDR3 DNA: TGTGCCAGCAGTTACTCCGCGGGTAGCACAGATACG.